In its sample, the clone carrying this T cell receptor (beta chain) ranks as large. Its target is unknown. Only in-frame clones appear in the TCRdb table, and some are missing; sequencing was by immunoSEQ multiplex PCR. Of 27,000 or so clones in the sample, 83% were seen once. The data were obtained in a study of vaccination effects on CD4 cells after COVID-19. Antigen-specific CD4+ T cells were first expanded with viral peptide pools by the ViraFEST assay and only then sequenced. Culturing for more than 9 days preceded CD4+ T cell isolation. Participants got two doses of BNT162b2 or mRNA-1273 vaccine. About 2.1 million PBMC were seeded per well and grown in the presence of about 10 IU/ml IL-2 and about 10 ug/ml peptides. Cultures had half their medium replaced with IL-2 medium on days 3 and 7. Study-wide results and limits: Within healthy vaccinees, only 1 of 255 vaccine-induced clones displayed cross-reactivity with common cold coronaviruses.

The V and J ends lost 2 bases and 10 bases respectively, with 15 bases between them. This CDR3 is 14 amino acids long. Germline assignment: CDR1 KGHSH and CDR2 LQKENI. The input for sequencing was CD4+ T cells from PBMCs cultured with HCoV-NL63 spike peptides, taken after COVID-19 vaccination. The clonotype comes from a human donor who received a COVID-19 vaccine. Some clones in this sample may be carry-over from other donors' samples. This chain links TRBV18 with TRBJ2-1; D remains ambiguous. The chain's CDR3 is CASSPYPLQEEQFF. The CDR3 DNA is TGTGCCAGCTCACCATATCCACTCCAGGAGGAGCAGTTCTTC.